A single sample gave rise to the 8 T cell receptor beta chains below, sequenced in a study of control samples from healthy donors and cancer patients. The repertoire was sequenced with immunoSEQ multiplex PCR; TCRdb's copy has only in-frame clones and lacks some. The data hold tens of thousands of clones, with approximately 93% observed a single time. Sequencing was carried out using blood. The receptors originated from a woman in her twenties or thirties in good health.

The chain links TRBV5-1 to TRBJ1-2, with D possibly matching TRBD1 (5 bases). This CDR3 region has 13 residues. The V gene's germline CDR1 is SGHRS and CDR2 YFSETQ. V shed 3 bases and J shed 8 bases, with 14 bases lying between them. CDR3 amino acids: CASSWGSRDGYTF. CDR3 DNA: TGCGCCAGCAGCTGGGGCTCGCGGGACGGCTACACCTTC.

The rearrangement joins TRBV5-5 to TRBJ1-5; possible D gene TRBD1, 5 bases. The length of the CDR3 is 15 residues. Germline V gives CDR1 SGHKS, CDR2 YYEKEE (reference sequence). Between the trimmed V and J ends, which lost 0 bases and 7 bases, there was a span of 14 bases. The CDR3 DNA sequence: TGTGCCAGCAGCTTGGACGGGGGTTGGGGCCAGCCCCAGCATTTT. Translation gives CASSLDGGWGQPQHF.

The J gene is TRBJ1-2, the V gene TRBV5-4; 7 bases are a match to TRBD1. CDR1 SGHNT and CDR2 YYREEE come from the germline V gene (reference sequence). Trimming removed 4 bases from V and 4 bases from J; junction bases left unmatched: 7. This CDR3 region has 14 residues. The CDR3 is CASSEGQNPYGYTF. The CDR3 DNA reads as TGTGCCAGCAGCGAGGGACAGAATCCCTATGGCTACACCTTC. Filled out from reference TRBV5-4 and TRBJ1-2, the complete variable domain reads ETGVTQSPTHLIKTRGQQVTLRCSSQSGHNTVSWYQQALGQGPQFIFQYYREEENGRGNFPPRFSGLQFPNYSSELNVNALELDDSALYLCASSEGQNPYGYTFGSGTRLTVV.

The chain carries TRBV21-1 and TRBJ1-3. TRBV21-1 is an annotated pseudogene. This CDR3 spans 15 amino acids. CDR3 sequence reads: CASSQTGEGGNTIYF. In DNA, the CDR3 is TGTGCCAGCAGCCAAACGGGGGAGGGTGGAAACACCATATATTTT.

The chain uses TRBV5-1 and TRBJ1-4; 7 positions match TRBD1. The CDR3 has 14 residues. Trimming at V came to 3 bases and at J to 7 bases, leaving 6 bases not matched to a gene. Germline CDR1 and CDR2: SGHRS and YFSETQ. CDR3 nucleotides: TGCGCCAGCAGCTCTACAGGGGCTGGTGAAAAACTGTTTTTT. Translation: CASSSTGAGEKLFF.

The rearrangement links TRBV24-1 to TRBJ2-3; either TRBD1 or TRBD2 may fit D (5 bases each). The CDR3 has 16 residues. In germline, CDR1 is KGHDR, CDR2 SFDVKD. Trimming took off 4 bases at V and 2 bases at J, with 15 bases between the two ends. The CDR3 sequence: CATSESRGRFTDTQYF. The CDR3 DNA reads TGTGCCACCAGTGAGTCGAGGGGACGCTTCACAGATACGCAGTATTTT.

The CDR3 loop is CASSPSYQPQHF. As DNA, the CDR3 is TGTGCCAGCAGTCCAAGCTATCAGCCCCAGCATTTT. The gene calls are TRBV2 and TRBJ1-5, with D hard to call. The CDR3 runs to 12 residues. CDR1 and CDR2 (germline): SNHLY, FYNNEI. V was shortened by 5 bases and J by 5 bases, with 7 bases between the two germline ends.

This chain links TRBV19 with TRBJ1-5; D unresolved. V lost 3 bases and J 8 bases, leaving 11 bases between the germline ends. Germline loops: CDR1 LNHDA, CDR2 SQIVND (reference sequence). The CDR3 is 13 residues long. CDR3 DNA sequence: TGTGCCAGTAGTATCGGGGTAAGGAAGCCCCAGCATTTT. Translation gives CASSIGVRKPQHF.